This record concerns one TCR beta chain sequence. There is no known antigen for this receptor. No quality values exist for individual bases; no much larger clone is one base distant. This entry comes from a study of post-analysis software for immune sequencing data (dated by TCRdb to between 2014 and 2017). Background for the entire study: Disease courses on record covered relapsing-remitting, secondary progressive and progressive-relapsing multiple sclerosis, though some patients had no subtype annotation. The patient repertoires were set against around eleven previously published healthy control repertoires from donors whose ages ranged from roughly 6 to 26 years. A subset of samples was prepared in parallel using single-end sample barcoding, then pooled and co-amplified after Illumina adapter ligation.

To demonstrate the VDJtools post-analysis software, TCR beta repertoires were profiled from the peripheral blood of about a dozen young patients with multiple sclerosis. Multiple sclerosis patients were children and adolescents aged 6 to 15 years. Library generation was performed with PCR. TCRdb records Illumina HiSeq 2500 as the sequencer. Unique molecular identifiers were incorporated into TCR beta cDNA libraries to reduce PCR and sequencing biases. Every 1 to 10 million input T cells yielded roughly 0.5 million cDNA molecules, meaning each molecule approximated one T cell. The patient libraries were prepared and sequenced with the same protocol used for the earlier healthy control dataset. Samples belonging to the same batch were prepared together, multiplexed and sequenced on a shared HiSeq lane. The source study handled its data this way. MIGEC was used to process the raw barcoded reads, and molecular identifier groups with only a single read were discarded before consensus assembly and CDR3 extraction. VDJtools was used for post-analysis of the clonotype tables, with diversity normalized by down-sampling every dataset to the smallest sample size. In repertoire overlap clustering, CDR3 amino acid sequences, but not nucleotide sequences, were matched to correct batch-related cross-sample contamination. Through fastp at Q25 and MiXCR, TCRdb rebuilt clones from the public reads, retaining in-frame beta chains. All rows with the same CDR3 protein become a single entry with the most common DNA and genes. The V and J calls and clone size are TCRdb's, not the authors'. The sample has approximately 630,000 distinct CDR3 sequences on record, 55% to 60% of them singletons. Clones ranked in the top ten supply approximately 10% of the sample.

The research as a whole found: Roughly 5 TRBV segments, including TRBV5-6, TRBV5-1 and TRBV20-1, were significantly more frequent in patients than controls. When samples were clustered directly using the F measure, samples prepared in the same batch co-clustered strongly, which prompted a batch-effect correction. The control group was slightly older than the multiple sclerosis patient group. Compared with controls, multiple sclerosis patients had significantly lower normalized Chao1 diversity, a finding suggesting substantial peripheral T-cell clonal expansion.

CDR1 and CDR2 were assigned from the germline V gene as SGHDN and FVKESK. The CDR3, from cysteine to phenylalanine, totals 12 residues. Left in the record is the CDR3 DNA by itself, 36 bases read in frame from the first base. The junction shows trimming of 4 bases on V and 9 bases on J, plus 13 bases between the germline ends. The rearranged chain carries TRBV14 and TRBJ2-7; TRBD2 is a weak D gene call, 6 bases matching. The sequence was obtained from a girl between 2 and 10 years old with multiple sclerosis. The sequenced sample was blood. The CDR3 region has the sequence CASSPGTWRQYF. The nucleotide sequence is given as TGTGCCAGCAGCCCCGGGACTTGGAGGCAGTACTTC.